The next 23 T cell receptor beta chains were all read from a single sample in a study of beta chain features in type 1 diabetes. Whole-study findings and limits: A moderate, significant TCRB CDR3 shortening appeared in type 1 diabetes across four CD4+ subsets.

Reverse transcription of all isolated RNA meant that expressed TCRB transcripts were sequenced. Profiling relied on immunoSEQ multiplex PCR, and the TCRdb table lists in-frame clones only, not all of them. The profile covers fewer than 400,000 clones, with around 8.5% appearing a single time and 1% taken by the ten largest. What these receptors recognize is not known. The specimen was central memory CD4+ T cells from blood. The receptors were gathered from a man aged 25 to 40 with type 1 diabetes.

This clone was counted a few times. The gene calls are TRBV6-5 and TRBJ2-7; D is undetermined. Germline V gene lookup returns CDR1 MNHEY and CDR2 SVGAGI. This CDR3 comprises 13 residues. V lost 5 bases and J 0 bases, leaving 8 bases between the germline ends. The CDR3 region is CASSDGNSYEQYF. The CDR3 DNA is TGTGCCAGCAGTGATGGGAACTCCTACGAGCAGTACTTC.

The chain joins TRBV6-6 to TRBJ1-2, with 7 bases fitting TRBD1. The V and J ends lost 6 bases and 8 bases, in that order; junction bases with no gene match: 12. Germline CDR1 reads MNHNY; CDR2 reads SVGAGI (reference sequence). The CDR3 consists of 14 residues. CDR3 loop: CASSRTGSRGGYTF. In nucleotides, the CDR3 is TGTGCCAGCAGCCGGACAGGATCTCGGGGAGGCTACACCTTC.

This clone was detected only a few times. The rearrangement uses TRBV5-1 and TRBJ1-1, with D possibly matching TRBD1 (5 bases). This CDR3 comprises 14 residues. V lost 0 bases to trimming and J lost 5 bases, with 11 bases between them. Germline CDR1 SGHRS, CDR2 YFSETQ. CDR3 in amino acids: CASSLGGAGTEAFF. The CDR3 bases are TGCGCCAGCAGCTTGGGAGGGGCGGGTACTGAAGCTTTCTTT.

This clone was observed a handful of times. The CDR3: CASHNGVGGTQYF. The CDR3 DNA is TGTGCTAGTCATAACGGGGTCGGGGGGACCCAGTACTTC. V usage is TRBV12-5 and J usage is TRBJ2-5; D may be TRBD2 (6 bases). Germline V gene lookup returns CDR1 LGHNT and CDR2 FRNRAP. The CDR3 is 13 amino acids. Deletions cut 8 bases from V and 7 bases from J, with 17 bases between.

This chain uses TRBV6-6 with TRBJ1-2, with no clear D. Germline CDR1 MNHNY, CDR2 SVGAGI (reference sequence). This CDR3 is built from 13 residues. V was cut by 7 bases and J by 4 bases, with 13 bases left in between. Here the CDR3 reads CASKTREGYGYTF. In DNA, the CDR3 is TGTGCCAGCAAAACTCGTGAAGGCTATGGCTACACCTTC.

This clone was observed at least ten times. V gene TRBV25-1 combines with J gene TRBJ2-1; TRBD2 aligns across 15 bases. Germline lookup yields CDR1 MGHDK and CDR2 SYGVNS. The V and J ends lost 6 bases and 9 bases, in that order; junction bases with no gene match: 12. This CDR3 is 17 amino acids long. The CDR3 reads CASSRGLAGGLPSEQFF. The CDR3 DNA reads TGTGCCAGCAGCCGGGGACTAGCGGGGGGCCTACCCAGTGAGCAGTTCTTC.

This clone was seen only a few times. The chain has TRBV7-2 and TRBJ1-6; no reliable D call. CDR3 length: 16 residues. In germline, CDR1 is SGHTA, CDR2 FQGNSA. The germline V and J ends were trimmed by 1 base and 5 bases, with 12 bases remaining between them. In DNA, the CDR3 is TGTGCCAGCAGCTTAGTTGCGGCAGGAGATAATTCACCCCTCCACTTT. Protein: CASSLVAAGDNSPLHF.

This clone was counted between two and nine times. The V call is TRBV15, the J call TRBJ2-7; D might be TRBD2 (6 bases). Germline CDR1 is LNHNV and CDR2 is YYDKDF (reference sequence). The ends were cut back, 2 bases at V and 0 bases at J, with 17 bases in the middle. The CDR3 has 17 residues. CDR3 residues: CATSRQTGLTVSYEQYF. In DNA form, the CDR3 reads TGTGCCACCAGCAGACAGACGGGACTCACGGTCTCCTACGAGCAGTACTTC.

This clone has a handful of counts. V usage is TRBV27 and J usage is TRBJ1-1; 9 bases are a match to TRBD1. Germline V gene data show CDR1 as MNHEY and CDR2 as SMNVEV (reference sequence). CDR3 length: 13 amino acids. The trim removed 7 bases at V and 3 bases at J, leaving 3 bases unmatched. CDR3 sequence: CASKRDRDTEAFF. Written as DNA, the CDR3 is TGTGCCAGCAAGCGGGACAGGGACACTGAAGCTTTCTTT.

CDR3 loop: CASSSGGGITGELFF. In nucleotides, the CDR3 is TGCGCCAGCAGCTCAGGCGGGGGTATCACCGGGGAGCTGTTTTTT. The chain uses TRBV5-1 and TRBJ2-2, with 7 bases matching TRBD2. V trimming: 3 bases; J trimming: 4 bases; junction bases outside the gene matches: 6. CDR1 is SGHRS, CDR2 YFSETQ, per germline. This CDR3 is 15 amino acids long.

The rearrangement links TRBV7-9 to TRBJ2-1, with unresolved D. V was shortened by 3 bases and J by 6 bases, with 6 bases between the two germline ends. This CDR3 region has 12 residues. CDR1 is SEHNR, CDR2 FQNEAQ, per germline (reference sequence). Here the CDR3 DNA reads TGTGCCAGCAGCTTGGTTTCCAATGAGCAGTTCTTC. Translation gives CASSLVSNEQFF.

V usage is TRBV5-1 and J usage is TRBJ2-6; 7 nucleotides agree with TRBD1. Germline CDR1 and CDR2: SGHRS and YFSETQ. This CDR3 spans 16 amino acids. Trimming took 4 bases from V and 4 from J; bases not matched to a gene: 8. This CDR3 is CASSPMTGPGANVLTF. CDR3 sequence (DNA): TGCGCCAGCAGCCCTATGACAGGGCCCGGGGCCAACGTCCTGACTTTC.

The V call is TRBV15, the J call TRBJ2-3, with D unresolved. Trimming took off 6 bases at V and 1 base at J, with 17 bases between the two ends. Germline V gives CDR1 LNHNV, CDR2 YYDKDF (reference sequence). The CDR3 is made up of 16 amino acids. The CDR3 DNA sequence: TGTGCCACCAGTTTAGGCCCTACCACGGGCACAGATACGCAGTATTTT. Amino acids: CATSLGPTTGTDTQYF.

This clone was recorded at least ten times. V and J are TRBV5-1 and TRBJ1-1, with TRBD1 matching 7 bases. This CDR3 region has 17 residues. V lost 4 bases and J lost 1; bases outside the gene matches: 13. CDR1 SGHRS and CDR2 YFSETQ come from the germline V gene. CDR3 sequence reads: CASSPSRTGLENTEAFF. CDR3 sequence (DNA): TGCGCCAGCAGCCCGAGCCGGACAGGCCTAGAGAACACTGAAGCTTTCTTT.

In its sample, this clone was seen many times. V gene TRBV28 combines with J gene TRBJ2-7, with a tentative D call TRBD2 (6 bases). V was cut by 9 bases and J by 3 bases, with 18 bases left in between. The CDR3 has 14 amino acids. The germline CDR1 and CDR2 sequences are MDHEN and SYDVKM. The CDR3 region is CASCGAGDYYEQYF. The CDR3 coding sequence is TGTGCCAGTTGCGGGGCAGGTGATTACTACGAGCAGTACTTC.

This clone was seen a handful of times. J is TRBJ2-7 and V is TRBV10-3; D perhaps matches TRBD1 (6 bases). The CDR3 totals 14 residues. Germline V CDR1 and CDR2: ENHRY, SYGVKD. The ends were cut back, 5 bases at V and 5 bases at J, with 16 bases in the middle. The chain's CDR3 is CAISIGTGPHEQYF. CDR3 nucleotide sequence: TGTGCCATCAGTATAGGTACAGGGCCCCACGAGCAGTACTTC.

This clone was detected only a few times. The chain has TRBV4-3 and TRBJ2-1, with 15 bases matching TRBD2. V lost 4 bases, J lost 7 bases, and 2 bases stayed unmatched. CDR1 is LGHNA, CDR2 YSLEER, per germline. This CDR3 has 15 amino acids. Here the CDR3 DNA reads TGCGCCAGCAGCCGGACTAGCGGGGGGGATAATGAGCAGTTCTTC. This sequence encodes CASSRTSGGDNEQFF.

V gene TRBV29-1 combines with J gene TRBJ2-5, with a tentative D call TRBD1 (6 bases). V lost 3 bases and J 3 bases, leaving 8 bases between the germline ends. The length of the CDR3 is 12 residues. CDR1 is SQVTM, CDR2 ANQGSEA, per germline. CDR3 loop: CSVDRGKETQYF. The CDR3 nucleotides read TGCAGCGTTGATAGGGGGAAAGAGACCCAGTACTTC.

The chain is built from TRBV7-2 and TRBJ1-6, with 9 bases identical to TRBD1. CDR3 length: 15 residues. V gave up 6 bases and J gave up 6 bases; unmatched junction bases: 6. Germline values: CDR1 SGHTA, CDR2 FQGNSA. Written as DNA, the CDR3 is TGTGCCAGCAGGATACAGGGGGCGCTTAATTCACCCCTCCACTTT. It codes for CASRIQGALNSPLHF.

The chain has TRBV5-1 and TRBJ2-7, with D possibly TRBD1 on 5 matching bases. Trimming shortened V by 0 bases and J by 6 bases, and 10 bases separated the two germline ends. Per germline, CDR1 SGHRS and CDR2 YFSETQ. This CDR3 region has 13 residues. The chain's CDR3 is CASSLAKGSEQYF. DNA for the CDR3: TGCGCCAGCAGCTTGGCCAAGGGGTCCGAGCAGTACTTC.

The chain recombines TRBV6-5 with TRBJ2-7, with a possible D match to TRBD2 (6 bases). Germline loops: CDR1 MNHEY, CDR2 SVGAGI. This CDR3 is built from 15 residues. V lost 7 bases, J lost 1 base, and 17 bases lay in between. CDR3 DNA: TGTGCCAGCACCCCCGCGGGACGGACGTCCTACGAGCAGTACTTC. This gives the protein CASTPAGRTSYEQYF.

This clone turned up a few times. This chain links TRBV21-1 with TRBJ2-7; the D call of TRBD1 is as the table states it, not checked on the DNA. TRBV21-1 counts as a pseudogene. This CDR3 spans 16 amino acids. The CDR3: CASSKAEWQVWYEQYF. CDR3 DNA: TGTGCCAGCAGCAAAGCAGAGTGGCAGGTATGGTACGAGCAGTACTTC.

This clone was detected a few times. The chain links TRBV5-1 to TRBJ2-1; 8 positions match TRBD1. Germline loops: CDR1 SGHRS, CDR2 YFSETQ. The CDR3 sequence is 14 residues long. V trimming: 0 bases; J trimming: 7 bases; junction bases outside the gene matches: 3. CDR3 amino acids: CASSLAGGTNEQFF. The CDR3 region has the DNA TGCGCCAGCAGCTTGGCAGGGGGCACGAATGAGCAGTTCTTC.